The sample holds a few counts of the clone carrying this T cell receptor beta chain. The antigen is not known. The V gene lost 1 base and the J gene lost 8 bases, with 13 bases spanning the gap. Germline CDR1 is SGHRS and CDR2 is YFSETQ. CDR3 length equals 14 residues. TCRdb keeps only in-frame clones here, not all; method: immunoSEQ multiplex PCR. This table has about 20,000 clones, 83% appearing once. The data derive from a study of OX40 agonist ivuxolimab in advanced cancers. Study-wide context: Enrollees could have had prior anti-PD-1, anti-PD-L1 or anti-CTLA-4 therapy, which about 40% had received.

Overall study results and limits: Circulating CD4+ and CD8+ T cells showed clonal expansion by week 6 at 0.1 to 3.0 mg/kg. Partial responders receiving 0.1-3.0 mg/kg showed among the lowest clonal expansion. It was also the case that some nonresponders had low normalized T-cell clonal expansion.

The source is an adult with an advanced solid tumor such as melanoma, head and neck, liver or kidney cancer. The source material was CD4+ or CD8+ T cells sorted from blood, sampled in a trial of the OX40 agonist ivuxolimab. This sequence joins TRBV5-1 and TRBJ2-1, with D maybe TRBD2 (5 bases). DNA of the CDR3: TGCGCCAGCAGCTTGAAAACGGGGATCGATGAGCAGTTCTTC. It is translated as CASSLKTGIDEQFF.